This TCR beta chain was recorded in a study of cytomegalovirus exposure and HLA in healthy donors. Broader study findings: In vitro experiments confirmed that three CMV-associated chains were specific for CMV antigens.

Both 60 Vbeta primers and 13 Jbeta primers went into the PCR. The data were produced by immunoSEQ multiplex PCR, yet TCRdb's version contains in-frame clones alone and is incomplete. The data contain fewer than 85,000 clones, around 76% of them seen just once; the ten biggest clones take up less than 6.5%. The CDR3 spans 15 residues. V shed 7 bases, J shed 2 bases, and the junction held 4 bases outside the gene matches. CDR1 and CDR2 (germline): WSHSY, SAAADI. Remarks on this clone: Its antigen is unknown.

This receptor was taken from a man aged 18 to 30 in good health and CMV-seropositive. Sequenced sample: PBMCs. The chain is built from TRBV10-2 and TRBJ2-2, with TRBD2 identical over 10 bases. The DNA of the CDR3 is TGCGCCAGCACTCTAGCGGGAGCTAACACCGGGGAGCTGTTTTTT. Residues: CASTLAGANTGELFF.